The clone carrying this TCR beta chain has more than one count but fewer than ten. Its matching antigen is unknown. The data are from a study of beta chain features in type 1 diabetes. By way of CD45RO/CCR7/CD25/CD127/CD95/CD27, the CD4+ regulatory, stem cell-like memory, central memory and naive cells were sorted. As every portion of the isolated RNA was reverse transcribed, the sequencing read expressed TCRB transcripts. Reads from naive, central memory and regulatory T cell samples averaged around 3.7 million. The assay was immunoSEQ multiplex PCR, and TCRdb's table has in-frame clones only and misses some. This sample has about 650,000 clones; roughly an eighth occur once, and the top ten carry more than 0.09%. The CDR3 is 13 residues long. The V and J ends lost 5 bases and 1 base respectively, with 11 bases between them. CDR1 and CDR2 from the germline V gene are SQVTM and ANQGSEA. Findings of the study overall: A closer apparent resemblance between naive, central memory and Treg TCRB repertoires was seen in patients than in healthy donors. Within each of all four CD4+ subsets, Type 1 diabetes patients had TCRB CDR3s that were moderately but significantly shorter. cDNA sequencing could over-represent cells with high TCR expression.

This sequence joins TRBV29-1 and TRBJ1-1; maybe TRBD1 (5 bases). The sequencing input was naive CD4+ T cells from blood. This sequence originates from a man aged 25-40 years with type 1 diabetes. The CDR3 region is CSVLGDSNTEAFF. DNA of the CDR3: TGCAGCGTTTTAGGGGATTCGAACACTGAAGCTTTCTTT.